This entry describes one TCR beta chain. Its antigen is currently unknown. This record comes from a study of shared clonotypes between healthy human individuals. Points from the study as a whole: What naive subsets generally showed was a larger estimated richness than memory subsets showed.

The naive CD8 fraction comprised CD45RO-negative cells positively selected for CCR7 and excluded terminally differentiated effector memory CD45RA+ cells. CDR1 is MNHEY and CDR2 is SMNVEV in the germline V gene (reference sequence). CDR3 length: 13 amino acids. Between the trimmed V and J ends, which lost 4 bases and 6 bases, there was a span of 9 bases. Assay: immunoSEQ multiplex PCR; the TCRdb copy retains only in-frame clones and omits some. Among nearly 600,000 clones listed, 95% were seen once. This TCR was sampled from a woman younger than 45 in good health. The chain has TRBV27 and TRBJ2-2; D ambiguous. Source material: naive CD8+ T cells sorted from blood. CDR3 sequence: CASSWVLAGELFF. The CDR3 DNA is TGTGCCAGCAGTTGGGTGTTGGCCGGGGAGCTGTTTTTT.